This T cell receptor beta chain stems from a study of response to subunit inactivated influenza vaccine. V gave up 5 bases and J gave up 2 bases, with 9 bases separating them. CDR1 is SGHTA, CDR2 FQGNSA, per germline. The CDR3 runs to 14 residues. In this sample, this clonotype turned up a few times. TCRdb itself ran the RT-PCR reads through MiXCR, one entry per CDR3 protein. The sample contains about 170,000 distinct CDR3 sequences, over 9.5% of which appear only once. The data also belong to a second study, concerning T cells expressing NK-cell markers. That report notes: The TCR beta cDNA came from 5'RACE template switching with UMIs. Several donors likewise had their CD3+CD56-NKG2C+ fraction led by these clonotypes. Expanded NKG2C+ T cell clones were not confirmed as HCMV-specific.

This sequence originates from a man over 45 who received an inactivated influenza vaccine. Sequenced here: CD8+ T cells sorted from PBMCs, sampled less than 13 days after vaccination. This rearrangement joins TRBV7-2 to TRBJ2-2; D is unresolved. The CDR3, as DNA: TGTGCCAGCAGCCCTATACATAACACCGGGGAGCTGTTTTTT. It codes for CASSPIHNTGELFF.